The present T cell receptor (beta chain) was sequenced within a study of siplizumab effects on memory and regulatory T cells. Study-wide findings and caveats: Most alloreactive clones went unmapped to unstimulated subsets; only a minor fraction mapped. Naive T cells were seemingly more diverse than memory cells, and major contributions to the alloresponse seemed to be made by them.

This clone occurred a few times. Its specificity is unknown. Germline V lookup: CDR1 SQVTM, CDR2 ANQGSEA. With 4 bases removed from V and 5 bases from J, the gap between germline ends came to 8 bases. The CDR3 spans 11 residues. Using immunoSEQ multiplex PCR, the repertoire was profiled, and TCRdb retains in-frame clones only, with some absent. The table lists tens of thousands of clones, around 95% of them singletons, with roughly 0.033% in the top ten. The chain uses TRBV29-1 and TRBJ1-1; D remains unclear. Material: naive CD4+ T cells sorted from blood. The source is a human donor in good health. The CDR3 reads CSVVLRTEAFF. The CDR3 DNA reads TGCAGCGTTGTGTTAAGAACTGAAGCTTTCTTT.